These 10 T cell receptor beta chains were sequenced from one sample in a study of cytomegalovirus exposure and HLA in healthy donors. This PCR relied on a set of 60 Vbeta primers and 13 Jbeta primers. This table comes from immunoSEQ multiplex PCR, and its TCRdb copy is limited to in-frame clones, with some not included. The sample lists around 280,000 clones, 80% to 90% occurring once. The sample taken for sequencing was PBMCs. The receptors derive from a woman younger than 30 in good health and CMV-seronegative.

The chain combines TRBV5-1 with TRBJ2-3; 7 nucleotides match TRBD1. Germline loops: CDR1 SGHRS, CDR2 YFSETQ. V lost 7 bases to trimming and J lost 5 bases; unmatched junction nucleotides: 10. This CDR3 spans 14 amino acids. This chain's CDR3 is CASYLGTAEDTQYF. The CDR3 coding sequence is TGCGCCAGCTACCTAGGGACAGCTGAAGATACGCAGTATTTT.

The chain couples TRBV15 to TRBJ1-2, with TRBD1 matching over 8 bases. Per the germline V gene, CDR1 is LNHNV and CDR2 is YYDKDF (reference sequence). The CDR3 runs to 15 residues. The V and J ends lost 5 bases and 7 bases, in that order; junction bases with no gene match: 12. The CDR3 region is CATSGERQGAGGYTF. The CDR3 DNA reads as TGTGCCACCAGCGGGGAACGTCAGGGGGCGGGTGGCTACACCTTC.

This chain connects TRBV28 to TRBJ1-5; TRBD1 agrees at 9 bases. Per germline, CDR1 MDHEN and CDR2 SYDVKM. The V and J ends lost 4 bases and 5 bases, in that order; junction bases with no gene match: 9. The length of the CDR3 is 16 residues. CDR3 sequence reads: CASSSPGQGIDQPQHF. CDR3 DNA: TGTGCCAGCAGTTCCCCTGGACAGGGGATTGATCAGCCCCAGCATTTT.

V usage is TRBV5-5 and J usage is TRBJ2-7, with 7 bases identical to TRBD1. Per the germline V gene, CDR1 is SGHKS and CDR2 is YYEKEE (reference sequence). This CDR3 contains 14 residues. Unmatched junction bases numbered 3, after V lost 2 bases and J lost 1 base. The CDR3 coding sequence is TGTGCCAGCAGCTTTGGGACAGAGTCCTACGAGCAGTACTTC. Translating gives CASSFGTESYEQYF.

V and J are TRBV11-2 and TRBJ2-3; TRBD2 agrees at 12 bases. The ends lost 2 bases at V and 1 base at J; junction bases unmatched: 1. Germline lookup yields CDR1 SGHAT and CDR2 FQNNGV. The CDR3 length is 16 residues. The CDR3 region is CASSLRLAGGTDTQYF. CDR3 nucleotide sequence: TGTGCCAGCAGCTTACGACTAGCGGGGGGCACAGATACGCAGTATTTT.

The CDR3 DNA sequence: TGTGCCAGCAGCTTAGCTTCGACAGCTGAGCAGTACTTC. This translates into CASSLASTAEQYF. The chain carries TRBV7-8 and TRBJ2-7, with D perhaps matching TRBD1 (5 bases). Germline CDR1 SGHVS, CDR2 FQNEAQ. V lost 0 bases to trimming and J lost 7 bases, with 10 bases between them. The CDR3 runs 13 residues.

The chain combines TRBV9 with TRBJ2-2, with a tentative D call TRBD2 (8 bases). The germline V gene encodes CDR1 SGDLS and CDR2 YYNGEE. The CDR3 is made up of 16 amino acids. Trimming removed 3 bases at V and 4 bases at J, with 16 bases between. CDR3 DNA: TGTGCCAGCAGCGAGGGGGCGGGGGGATCCACCGGGGAGCTGTTTTTT. It specifies CASSEGAGGSTGELFF.

This clone was counted a single time. Mismatch with germline at one junction end may stem from a read error. The chain has TRBV7-9 and TRBJ2-7; D is uncertain. The CDR3 consists of 12 residues. Germline V gene sequence: CDR1 SEHNR, CDR2 FQNEAQ (reference sequence). The CDR3 DNA reads as TGTTCCAGCAGCTTAGTGCCCGGCGAGCAGTACTTC. Protein: CSSSLVPGEQYF.

This clone was picked up a small number of times. The chain joins TRBV6-5 to TRBJ2-3; perhaps TRBD1 as D (5 bases). Between the trimmed V and J ends, which lost 5 bases and 2 bases, there was a span of 11 bases. Germline loops: CDR1 MNHEY, CDR2 SVGAGI. The CDR3 consists of 14 residues. CDR3 nucleotides: TGTGCCAGCAGTGAAGGACATCACACAGATACGCAGTATTTT. It specifies CASSEGHHTDTQYF.

The chain is built from TRBV6-6 and TRBJ1-1, with 7 positions matching TRBD1. This CDR3 has 12 residues. Trimming at V came to 2 bases and at J to 7 bases, leaving 1 base not matched to a gene. In germline, CDR1 is MNHNY, CDR2 SVGAGI (reference sequence). CDR3 DNA: TGTGCCAGCAGTTACGGGGACAGTGAAGCTTTCTTT. Encoded protein: CASSYGDSEAFF.